These 17 T cell receptor beta chains were all obtained from the same sample, sequenced in a study of T-cell reconstitution after alpha-beta-depleted transplantation in children. The TCRbeta library was prepared with unique molecular identifiers. MiXCR, run by TCRdb on the PCR reads, gives a single entry per CDR3 protein. The data contain almost 400,000 distinct CDR3 sequences, about a fifth of them singletons. The sequenced sample was PBMCs from the stem cell graft donor, obtained from the stem cell graft. The source of these receptors is a human donor who donated a stem cell graft to a child with acute myeloid leukemia.

This clonotype was recorded at least ten times. The chain joins TRBV7-9 to TRBJ2-1; D gene uncertain. This CDR3 has 16 amino acids. V was pared by 2 bases and J by 1 base, with 12 bases between. Germline loops: CDR1 SEHNR, CDR2 FQNEAQ (reference sequence). The CDR3 nucleotides read TGTGCCAGCAGCTTATATGACGCTGGATCCTACAATGAGCAGTTCTTC. Its protein product is CASSLYDAGSYNEQFF.

There are a few counts of this clonotype. V and J are TRBV3-1 and TRBJ2-3; D uncertain. The CDR3 contains 12 residues. V was trimmed by 0 bases and J by 7 bases, leaving 5 bases between them. Germline V lookup: CDR1 LGHDT, CDR2 YNNKEL (reference sequence). The CDR3 is CASSQDVHTQYF. For the CDR3, the DNA is TGTGCCAGCAGCCAAGATGTACATACGCAGTATTTT.

The rearrangement joins TRBV28 to TRBJ2-3; D is tentatively TRBD1 or TRBD2 (5 bases each). V was shortened by 8 bases and J by 0 bases, with 18 bases between the two germline ends. The germline gives CDR1 MDHEN, CDR2 SYDVKM. The CDR3 covers 16 residues. This chain's CDR3 is CASARGRKPSTDTQYF. CDR3 sequence (DNA): TGTGCCAGCGCACGGGGACGGAAACCCAGCACAGATACGCAGTATTTT. Variable domain in full (rest from reference TRBV28 and TRBJ2-3): DVKVTQSSRYLVKRTGEKVFLECVQDMDHENMFWYRQDPGLGLRLIYFSYDVKMKEKGDIPEGYSVSREKKERFSLILESASTNQTSMYLCASARGRKPSTDTQYFGPGTRLTVL.

This clonotype appeared many times. The chain is built from TRBV12-3 or TRBV12-4 and TRBJ1-5; D gene ambiguous. Trimming left V 3 bases short and J 9 bases short, with 12 bases between. The CDR3 consists of 13 residues. CDR3 sequence (DNA): TGTGCCAGCAGTTTGGGCAATCATGGGCCCCAGCATTTT. Translation: CASSLGNHGPQHF.

The rearrangement uses TRBV20-1 and TRBJ2-7; D is possibly TRBD1 (6 bases). The V gene's germline CDR1 is DFQATT and CDR2 SNEGSKA (reference sequence). This CDR3 is built from 15 residues. Trimming removed 6 bases at V and 2 bases at J, with 20 bases between. CDR3 amino acids: CSADVLNRVTYEQYF. The CDR3 nucleotides are TGCAGTGCAGATGTCCTAAACAGGGTCACCTACGAGCAGTACTTC.

This clonotype was observed a handful of times. At one end the junction does not follow the germline gene, possibly because of a read error. V is TRBV6-5 and J is TRBJ2-7; 13 bases are a match to TRBD2. Germline CDR1 is MNHEY and CDR2 is SVGAGI. The CDR3 is 15 residues long. The CDR3 spells CASSYPGLAGWEQHF. CDR3 sequence (DNA): TGTGCCAGCAGTTACCCGGGACTAGCGGGATGGGAGCAGCACTTC.

This clonotype came up a few times. V is TRBV28 and J is TRBJ1-3; TRBD1 aligns across 12 bases. Germline trimming cut 5 bases from V and 3 bases from J; bases unmatched to any gene: 8. This CDR3 has 17 amino acids. The V gene's germline CDR1 is MDHEN and CDR2 SYDVKM. DNA of the CDR3: TGTGCCAGCAGTCAAGGGACAGGGGGCGTCTATGGAAACACCATATATTTT. The encoded protein is CASSQGTGGVYGNTIYF.

This clonotype was seen a few times. The chain carries TRBV20-1 and TRBJ2-1, with 7 bases aligning to TRBD2. J was trimmed by 2 bases and V by 3 bases; bases with no gene match: 4. This CDR3 is built from 14 residues. Germline V lookup: CDR1 DFQATT, CDR2 SNEGSKA (reference sequence). DNA for the CDR3: TGCAGTGCTAGGCAGCGGGGTCCCTACAATGAGCAGTTCTTC. Translating gives CSARQRGPYNEQFF.

DNA of the CDR3: TGTGCCAGCAGCCCGTACCCAGTTGGGGTGAACACTGAAGCTTTCTTT. Translation: CASSPYPVGVNTEAFF. The gene calls are TRBV6-1 and TRBJ1-1; D is ambiguous. The CDR3 sequence is 16 residues long. The V and J ends lost 6 bases and 0 bases respectively, with 17 bases between them. Per the germline V gene, CDR1 is MNHNS and CDR2 is SASEGT.

Ten or more counts support this clonotype. V gene TRBV12-3 or TRBV12-4 combines with J gene TRBJ2-1, with 10 bases that match TRBD2. V dropped 3 bases and J dropped 5; count of bases not matched to a gene: 1. CDR3 length: 14 amino acids. The DNA of the CDR3 is TGTGCCAGCAGTTTGAGCGGGGGGGACAATGAGCAGTTCTTC. Amino acids: CASSLSGGDNEQFF.

This clonotype was seen a few times. The chain has TRBV19 and TRBJ2-7, with 10 bases that match TRBD1. Germline values: CDR1 LNHDA, CDR2 SQIVND (reference sequence). The CDR3 is 14 amino acids. The J segment lost 5 bases and the V segment lost 3 bases, leaving 4 bases of the junction unmatched. The CDR3 DNA sequence: TGTGCCAGTAGTATCACCGGGACAGGGGACGAGCAGTACTTC. It encodes CASSITGTGDEQYF.

This clonotype was detected ten times or more. The rearrangement joins TRBV20-1 to TRBJ2-5; 8 bases fit TRBD1. J was trimmed by 5 bases and V by 5 bases; bases with no gene match: 13. In germline, CDR1 is DFQATT, CDR2 SNEGSKA (reference sequence). This CDR3 is built from 15 residues. The CDR3 bases are TGCAGTGCTTCCCCGCTAGACAGGGGTGGGGAGACCCAGTACTTC. It encodes CSASPLDRGGETQYF.

This clonotype was seen a few times. The J gene is TRBJ1-5, the V gene TRBV27; tentative D call: TRBD1 (5 bases). Per germline, CDR1 MNHEY and CDR2 SMNVEV (reference sequence). The CDR3 extends over 15 amino acids. V was pared by 5 bases and J by 0 bases, with 11 bases between. The CDR3 bases are TGTGCCAGCAGTCCCAGGGCGGGTAGCAATCAGCCCCAGCATTTT. This translates into CASSPRAGSNQPQHF.

The chain links TRBV20-1 to TRBJ2-7; 7 bases align to TRBD1. The CDR3 covers 14 residues. The J segment lost 2 bases and the V segment lost 0 bases, leaving 4 bases of the junction unmatched. Germline-derived CDR1 and CDR2 are DFQATT and SNEGSKA (reference sequence). Written as DNA, the CDR3 is TGCAGTGCTAGAGATCGGGACAGCCCCTACGAGCAGTACTTC. The encoded protein is CSARDRDSPYEQYF.

This clonotype was counted between two and nine times. V and J are TRBV24-1 and TRBJ2-1; 10 nucleotides line up with TRBD2. Unmatched junction bases numbered 4, after V lost 3 bases and J lost 0 bases. CDR3 size: 17 residues. Germline values: CDR1 KGHDR, CDR2 SFDVKD. The CDR3 loop is CATSDGTSENSYNEQFF. CDR3 DNA: TGTGCCACCAGTGATGGGACTAGCGAAAACTCCTACAATGAGCAGTTCTTC.

This clonotype appeared many times. This chain links TRBV29-1 with TRBJ2-3, with 8 bases aligning to TRBD2. Germline V gives CDR1 SQVTM, CDR2 ANQGSEA. The CDR3 is 12 amino acids. Trimming at V came to 7 bases and at J to 11 bases, leaving 11 bases not matched to a gene. CDR3 in amino acids: CSAGGARGEQYF. The CDR3 coding sequence is TGCAGCGCGGGGGGGGCCCGGGGTGAGCAGTATTTT.

The genes are TRBV27 and TRBJ2-1, with a weak D call TRBD1 (6 bases). The germline gives CDR1 MNHEY, CDR2 SMNVEV (reference sequence). The CDR3 runs 20 residues. Trimming took 2 bases from V and 0 from J, leaving 23 bases between them. The CDR3 DNA sequence: TGTGCCAGCAGTTTACGGCCCGTGACAGGAGTTTCGGGCTCCTACAATGAGCAGTTCTTC. Protein: CASSLRPVTGVSGSYNEQFF.